The rows below give T cell receptor beta chains drawn from one sample of a study of blood T cell repertoires in COVID-19. Clones were read by immunoSEQ multiplex PCR, and TCRdb kept only the in-frame ones, dropping some. The table shows approximately 150,000 clones, with approximately 83% occurring only once. The sequenced sample was peripheral blood. These receptors originate from a human donor in a cohort sampled during active COVID-19. Each CDR3 is given without its conserved first and last residue. The order of the fields is D gene, V gene, CDR3 length, CDR3 protein. D genes are given only for firm matches.

d_call: TRBD1; v_call: TRBV5-1; cdr3_length: 11; cdr3_aa: ASSLGQGSGYT
d_call: TRBD1; v_call: TRBV5-1; cdr3_length: 13; cdr3_aa: ASSLTGQGADTQY
d_call: TRBD1; v_call: TRBV7-3; cdr3_length: 18; cdr3_aa: ASSLNRLPGQGLNTGELF
d_call: TRBD2; v_call: TRBV29-1; cdr3_length: 10; cdr3_aa: SVSGGPQTQY
d_call: .; v_call: TRBV21-1; cdr3_length: 13; cdr3_aa: ASSPRQTSGIEQF
d_call: TRBD2; v_call: TRBV4-2; cdr3_length: 13; cdr3_aa: ASSQEGIAGGEQY
d_call: TRBD2; v_call: TRBV5-1; cdr3_length: 17; cdr3_aa: ASSLGRTSGSVGTDTQY
d_call: .; v_call: TRBV7-2; cdr3_length: 13; cdr3_aa: ASSLDSRNTGELF
d_call: .; v_call: TRBV7-9; cdr3_length: 14; cdr3_aa: ASTEITYATNEKLF
d_call: .; v_call: TRBV2; cdr3_length: 13; cdr3_aa: ASRFAQGSSYGYT
d_call: TRBD2; v_call: TRBV28; cdr3_length: 15; cdr3_aa: ASSLNTFTGRGDEQY
d_call: TRBD2; v_call: TRBV4-1; cdr3_length: 14; cdr3_aa: ASSREREGRHNEQF
d_call: TRBD2; v_call: TRBV7-3; cdr3_length: 17; cdr3_aa: ASSLIGLAGASNTGELF
d_call: .; v_call: TRBV21-1; cdr3_length: 15; cdr3_aa: ASTKGGASGFHYEQY
d_call: .; v_call: TRBV24-1; cdr3_length: 13; cdr3_aa: ATSGPEERTDTQY
d_call: TRBD1; v_call: TRBV19; cdr3_length: 13; cdr3_aa: ASSTRDRGRFEQY
d_call: .; v_call: TRBV5-4; cdr3_length: 11; cdr3_aa: ASSQGRRGEQY
d_call: TRBD1; v_call: TRBV28; cdr3_length: 11; cdr3_aa: ASTVDRAYEQY
d_call: .; v_call: TRBV15; cdr3_length: 14; cdr3_aa: ATSPTGALFITEAF
d_call: TRBD1; v_call: TRBV6-5; cdr3_length: 13; cdr3_aa: ASSPWEGAGGGYT
d_call: .; v_call: TRBV11-2; cdr3_length: 15; cdr3_aa: ASSLSLSASGTDTQY
d_call: TRBD1; v_call: TRBV6-6; cdr3_length: 14; cdr3_aa: ASSPTLGTESYEQY
d_call: .; v_call: TRBV30; cdr3_length: 13; cdr3_aa: AWSPTTGTSYEQY
d_call: .; v_call: TRBV24-1; cdr3_length: 14; cdr3_aa: ATSDSGRARTYEQY
d_call: .; v_call: TRBV4-2; cdr3_length: 14; cdr3_aa: ASSQVMAGTNEKLF
d_call: TRBD1; v_call: TRBV19; cdr3_length: 14; cdr3_aa: ASKPIDQGDNQPQH
d_call: .; v_call: TRBV5-1; cdr3_length: 14; cdr3_aa: ASSLERTYRTDTQY
d_call: .; v_call: TRBV6-6; cdr3_length: 12; cdr3_aa: ASSTRGINSPLH
d_call: TRBD1; v_call: TRBV6-2/TRBV6-3; cdr3_length: 13; cdr3_aa: ASSYGTGASASLH
d_call: TRBD2; v_call: TRBV7-9; cdr3_length: 13; cdr3_aa: ASSLASGSIDTQY
d_call: TRBD1; v_call: TRBV6-5; cdr3_length: 12; cdr3_aa: ASNLDRAGYGYT
d_call: TRBD1; v_call: TRBV7-9; cdr3_length: 12; cdr3_aa: ASIPGTGNNEQF
d_call: .; v_call: TRBV25-1; cdr3_length: 13; cdr3_aa: ASSEYLDTKNIQY
d_call: TRBD2; v_call: TRBV2; cdr3_length: 13; cdr3_aa: ASRAASGSGETQY
d_call: .; v_call: TRBV5-1; cdr3_length: 16; cdr3_aa: ASAPQGARGFMNTEAF
d_call: .; v_call: TRBV11-2; cdr3_length: 12; cdr3_aa: ASSPRTPPRPLH
d_call: TRBD1; v_call: TRBV7-6; cdr3_length: 12; cdr3_aa: ASSRQQGNYGYT
d_call: .; v_call: TRBV19; cdr3_length: 15; cdr3_aa: ASSIGPGSTPNNEQF
d_call: TRBD1; v_call: TRBV27; cdr3_length: 11; cdr3_aa: ASSRDRNTEAF
d_call: .; v_call: TRBV28; cdr3_length: 12; cdr3_aa: ASSDHGVAWTQY
d_call: TRBD2; v_call: TRBV7-8; cdr3_length: 13; cdr3_aa: ASSLYGTSFNEQF
d_call: TRBD2; v_call: TRBV19; cdr3_length: 15; cdr3_aa: ASSPRRSGRAVNIQY
d_call: .; v_call: TRBV5-1; cdr3_length: 13; cdr3_aa: ASSRSGLTNEKLF
d_call: .; v_call: TRBV2; cdr3_length: 11; cdr3_aa: ASSELSLEGYT